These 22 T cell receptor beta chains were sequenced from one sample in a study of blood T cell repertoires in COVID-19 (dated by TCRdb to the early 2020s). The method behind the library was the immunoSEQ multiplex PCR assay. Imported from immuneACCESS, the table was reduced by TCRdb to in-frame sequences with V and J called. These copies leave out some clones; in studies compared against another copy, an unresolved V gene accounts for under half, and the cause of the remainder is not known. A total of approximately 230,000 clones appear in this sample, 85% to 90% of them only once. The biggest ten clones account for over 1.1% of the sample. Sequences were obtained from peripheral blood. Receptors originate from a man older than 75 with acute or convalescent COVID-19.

The DNA for the CDR3 is TGTGCCAGCAGCCTACTAACGCTACAAGAGACCCAGTACTTC. It is translated as CASSLLTLQETQYF. The chain employs TRBV3-1 (or the pseudogene TRBV3-2) and TRBJ2-5; D is unresolved. The germline V gene has CDR1 LGHDT and CDR2 YNNKEL (reference sequence). This CDR3 region has 14 residues. V was clipped by 4 bases and J by 2 bases, with 11 bases between them.

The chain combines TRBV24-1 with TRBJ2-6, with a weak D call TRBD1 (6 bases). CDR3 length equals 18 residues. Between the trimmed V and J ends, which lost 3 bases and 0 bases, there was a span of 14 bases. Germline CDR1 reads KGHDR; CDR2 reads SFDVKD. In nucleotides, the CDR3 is TGTGCCACCAGTGATAGTTTGGGGGCCCCCTCTGGGGCCAACGTCCTGACTTTC. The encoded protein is CATSDSLGAPSGANVLTF.

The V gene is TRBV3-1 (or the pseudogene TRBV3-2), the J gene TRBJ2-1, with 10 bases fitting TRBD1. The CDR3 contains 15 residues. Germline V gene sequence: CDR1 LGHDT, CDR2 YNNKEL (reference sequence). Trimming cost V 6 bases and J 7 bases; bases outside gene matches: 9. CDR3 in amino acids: CASSRPGQGRNEQFF. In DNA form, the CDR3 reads TGTGCCAGCAGTCGACCGGGACAGGGGAGGAATGAGCAGTTCTTC.

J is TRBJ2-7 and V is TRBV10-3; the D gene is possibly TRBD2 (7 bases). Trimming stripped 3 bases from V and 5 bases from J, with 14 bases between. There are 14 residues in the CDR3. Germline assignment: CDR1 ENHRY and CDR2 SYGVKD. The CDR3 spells CAISDSTGRDEQYF. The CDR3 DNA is TGTGCCATCAGTGACAGTACAGGGAGGGACGAGCAGTACTTC.

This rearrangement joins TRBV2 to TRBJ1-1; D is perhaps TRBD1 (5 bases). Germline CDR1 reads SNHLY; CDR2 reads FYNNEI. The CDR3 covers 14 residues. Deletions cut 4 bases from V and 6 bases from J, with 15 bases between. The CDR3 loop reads CASSVTGLQPEAFF. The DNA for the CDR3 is TGTGCCAGCAGTGTAACAGGCCTACAGCCTGAAGCTTTCTTT.

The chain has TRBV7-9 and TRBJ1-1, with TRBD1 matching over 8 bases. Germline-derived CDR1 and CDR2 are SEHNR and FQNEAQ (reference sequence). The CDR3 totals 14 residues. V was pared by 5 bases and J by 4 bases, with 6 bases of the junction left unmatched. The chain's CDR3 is CASSPDRVGTEAFF. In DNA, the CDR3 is TGTGCCAGCAGCCCGGACAGGGTCGGCACTGAAGCTTTCTTT.

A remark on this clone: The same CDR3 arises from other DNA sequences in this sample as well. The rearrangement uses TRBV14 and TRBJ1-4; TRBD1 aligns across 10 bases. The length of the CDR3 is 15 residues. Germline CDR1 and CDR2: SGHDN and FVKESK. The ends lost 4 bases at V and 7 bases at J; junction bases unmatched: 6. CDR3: CASSLRTGGSEKLFF. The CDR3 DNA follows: TGTGCCAGCAGCCTTCGGACAGGGGGAAGTGAAAAACTGTTTTTT.

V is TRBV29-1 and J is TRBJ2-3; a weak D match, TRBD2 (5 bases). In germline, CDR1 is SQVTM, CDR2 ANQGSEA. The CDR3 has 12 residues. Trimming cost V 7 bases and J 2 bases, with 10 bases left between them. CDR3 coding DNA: TGCAGCGGAGCGGAGTCCACAGATACGCAGTATTTT. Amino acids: CSGAESTDTQYF.

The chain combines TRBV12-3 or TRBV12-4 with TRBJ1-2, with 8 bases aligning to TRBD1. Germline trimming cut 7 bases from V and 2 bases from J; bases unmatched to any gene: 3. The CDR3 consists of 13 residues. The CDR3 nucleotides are TGTGCCAGCAAGCGACAGGGGAACTATGGCTACACCTTC. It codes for CASKRQGNYGYTF.

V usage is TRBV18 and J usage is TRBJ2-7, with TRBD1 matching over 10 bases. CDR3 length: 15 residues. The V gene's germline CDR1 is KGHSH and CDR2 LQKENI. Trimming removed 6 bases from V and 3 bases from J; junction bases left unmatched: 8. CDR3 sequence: CASSPAGTGDYEQYF. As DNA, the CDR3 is TGTGCCAGCTCGCCGGCCGGGACAGGGGACTACGAGCAGTACTTC.

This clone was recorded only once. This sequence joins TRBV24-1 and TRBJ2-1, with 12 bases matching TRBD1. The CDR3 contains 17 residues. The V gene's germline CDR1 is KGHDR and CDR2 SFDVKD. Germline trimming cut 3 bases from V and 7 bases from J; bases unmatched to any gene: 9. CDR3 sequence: CATSDPRDRGLGNEQFF. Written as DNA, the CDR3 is TGTGCCACCAGTGATCCCCGGGACAGGGGGCTCGGAAATGAGCAGTTCTTC.

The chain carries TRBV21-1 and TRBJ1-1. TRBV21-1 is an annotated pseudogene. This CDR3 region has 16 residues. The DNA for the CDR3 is TGTGCCAGCAGCAAAAATGTCGGACCTCGGGGGGAGGTAGCTTTCTTT. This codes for CASSKNVGPRGEVAFF.

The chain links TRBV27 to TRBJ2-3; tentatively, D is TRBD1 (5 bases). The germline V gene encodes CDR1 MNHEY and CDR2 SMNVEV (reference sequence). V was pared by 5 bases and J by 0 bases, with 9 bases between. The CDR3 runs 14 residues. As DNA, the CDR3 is TGTGCCAGCAGTACAGGAGTTAGCACAGATACGCAGTATTTT. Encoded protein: CASSTGVSTDTQYF.

CDR3 DNA sequence: TGTGCCAGCAGCCAAGCCCGTGACGAGCAGTACTTC. Translated: CASSQARDEQYF. The chain links TRBV3-1 (or the pseudogene TRBV3-2) to TRBJ2-7; no reliable D call. The germline CDR1 and CDR2 sequences are LGHDT and YNNKEL (reference sequence). The CDR3 is made up of 12 amino acids. The V and J ends lost 1 base and 5 bases respectively, with 6 bases between them.

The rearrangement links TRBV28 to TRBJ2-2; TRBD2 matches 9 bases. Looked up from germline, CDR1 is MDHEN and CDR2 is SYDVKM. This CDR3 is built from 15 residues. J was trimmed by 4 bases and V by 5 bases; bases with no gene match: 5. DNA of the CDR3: TGTGCCAGCAGTGGTGGCGGGAGGGCCACCGGGGAGCTGTTTTTT. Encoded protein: CASSGGGRATGELFF.

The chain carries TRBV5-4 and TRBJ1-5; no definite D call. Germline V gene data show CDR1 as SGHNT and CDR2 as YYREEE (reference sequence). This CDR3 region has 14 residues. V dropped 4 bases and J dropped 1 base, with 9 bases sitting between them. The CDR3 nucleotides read TGTGCCAGCAGCCAACACCCCAGCAATCAGCCCCAGCATTTT. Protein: CASSQHPSNQPQHF.

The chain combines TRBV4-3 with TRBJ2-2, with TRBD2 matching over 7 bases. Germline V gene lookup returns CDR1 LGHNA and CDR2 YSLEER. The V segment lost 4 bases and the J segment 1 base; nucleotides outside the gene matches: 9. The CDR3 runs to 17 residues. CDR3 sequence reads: CASSLSGDYVNTGELFF. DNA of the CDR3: TGCGCCAGCAGCCTTAGTGGGGACTACGTGAACACCGGGGAGCTGTTTTTT.

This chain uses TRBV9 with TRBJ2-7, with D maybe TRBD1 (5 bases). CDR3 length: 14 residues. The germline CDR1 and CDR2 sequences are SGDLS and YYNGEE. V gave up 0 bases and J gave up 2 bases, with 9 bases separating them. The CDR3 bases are TGTGCCAGCAGCGTAGACAGGTCAACCTACGAGCAGTACTTC. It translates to CASSVDRSTYEQYF.

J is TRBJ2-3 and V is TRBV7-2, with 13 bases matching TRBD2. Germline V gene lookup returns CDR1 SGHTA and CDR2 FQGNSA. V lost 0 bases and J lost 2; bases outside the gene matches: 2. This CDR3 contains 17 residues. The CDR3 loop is CASSLALAGGSTDTQYF. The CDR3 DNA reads TGTGCCAGCAGCTTAGCACTAGCGGGAGGGTCCACAGATACGCAGTATTTT.

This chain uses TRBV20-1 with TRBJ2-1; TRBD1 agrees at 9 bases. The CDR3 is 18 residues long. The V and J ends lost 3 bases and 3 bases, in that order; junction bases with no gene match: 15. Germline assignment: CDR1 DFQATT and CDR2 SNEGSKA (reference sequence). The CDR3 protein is CSASALMDRGPRYNEQFF. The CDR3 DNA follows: TGCAGTGCTAGTGCACTAATGGACAGGGGACCGCGCTACAATGAGCAGTTCTTC.

CDR3 sequence reads: CASSEARASRLDEKLFF. The DNA of the CDR3 is TGTGCCAGCAGTGAAGCCAGGGCCAGCCGGTTAGACGAAAAACTGTTTTTT. This chain links TRBV6-1 with TRBJ1-4; D possibly corresponds to TRBD1 (5 bases). Germline V CDR1 and CDR2: MNHNS, SASEGT. Trimming took off 0 bases at V and 8 bases at J, with 19 bases between the two ends. The CDR3 has 17 residues.

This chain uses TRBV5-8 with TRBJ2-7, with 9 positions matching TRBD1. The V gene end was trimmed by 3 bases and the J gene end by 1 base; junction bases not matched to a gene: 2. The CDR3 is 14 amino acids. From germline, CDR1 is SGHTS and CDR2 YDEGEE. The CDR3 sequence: CASSWDRASYEQYF. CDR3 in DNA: TGTGCCAGCAGCTGGGACAGGGCGTCCTACGAGCAGTACTTC.